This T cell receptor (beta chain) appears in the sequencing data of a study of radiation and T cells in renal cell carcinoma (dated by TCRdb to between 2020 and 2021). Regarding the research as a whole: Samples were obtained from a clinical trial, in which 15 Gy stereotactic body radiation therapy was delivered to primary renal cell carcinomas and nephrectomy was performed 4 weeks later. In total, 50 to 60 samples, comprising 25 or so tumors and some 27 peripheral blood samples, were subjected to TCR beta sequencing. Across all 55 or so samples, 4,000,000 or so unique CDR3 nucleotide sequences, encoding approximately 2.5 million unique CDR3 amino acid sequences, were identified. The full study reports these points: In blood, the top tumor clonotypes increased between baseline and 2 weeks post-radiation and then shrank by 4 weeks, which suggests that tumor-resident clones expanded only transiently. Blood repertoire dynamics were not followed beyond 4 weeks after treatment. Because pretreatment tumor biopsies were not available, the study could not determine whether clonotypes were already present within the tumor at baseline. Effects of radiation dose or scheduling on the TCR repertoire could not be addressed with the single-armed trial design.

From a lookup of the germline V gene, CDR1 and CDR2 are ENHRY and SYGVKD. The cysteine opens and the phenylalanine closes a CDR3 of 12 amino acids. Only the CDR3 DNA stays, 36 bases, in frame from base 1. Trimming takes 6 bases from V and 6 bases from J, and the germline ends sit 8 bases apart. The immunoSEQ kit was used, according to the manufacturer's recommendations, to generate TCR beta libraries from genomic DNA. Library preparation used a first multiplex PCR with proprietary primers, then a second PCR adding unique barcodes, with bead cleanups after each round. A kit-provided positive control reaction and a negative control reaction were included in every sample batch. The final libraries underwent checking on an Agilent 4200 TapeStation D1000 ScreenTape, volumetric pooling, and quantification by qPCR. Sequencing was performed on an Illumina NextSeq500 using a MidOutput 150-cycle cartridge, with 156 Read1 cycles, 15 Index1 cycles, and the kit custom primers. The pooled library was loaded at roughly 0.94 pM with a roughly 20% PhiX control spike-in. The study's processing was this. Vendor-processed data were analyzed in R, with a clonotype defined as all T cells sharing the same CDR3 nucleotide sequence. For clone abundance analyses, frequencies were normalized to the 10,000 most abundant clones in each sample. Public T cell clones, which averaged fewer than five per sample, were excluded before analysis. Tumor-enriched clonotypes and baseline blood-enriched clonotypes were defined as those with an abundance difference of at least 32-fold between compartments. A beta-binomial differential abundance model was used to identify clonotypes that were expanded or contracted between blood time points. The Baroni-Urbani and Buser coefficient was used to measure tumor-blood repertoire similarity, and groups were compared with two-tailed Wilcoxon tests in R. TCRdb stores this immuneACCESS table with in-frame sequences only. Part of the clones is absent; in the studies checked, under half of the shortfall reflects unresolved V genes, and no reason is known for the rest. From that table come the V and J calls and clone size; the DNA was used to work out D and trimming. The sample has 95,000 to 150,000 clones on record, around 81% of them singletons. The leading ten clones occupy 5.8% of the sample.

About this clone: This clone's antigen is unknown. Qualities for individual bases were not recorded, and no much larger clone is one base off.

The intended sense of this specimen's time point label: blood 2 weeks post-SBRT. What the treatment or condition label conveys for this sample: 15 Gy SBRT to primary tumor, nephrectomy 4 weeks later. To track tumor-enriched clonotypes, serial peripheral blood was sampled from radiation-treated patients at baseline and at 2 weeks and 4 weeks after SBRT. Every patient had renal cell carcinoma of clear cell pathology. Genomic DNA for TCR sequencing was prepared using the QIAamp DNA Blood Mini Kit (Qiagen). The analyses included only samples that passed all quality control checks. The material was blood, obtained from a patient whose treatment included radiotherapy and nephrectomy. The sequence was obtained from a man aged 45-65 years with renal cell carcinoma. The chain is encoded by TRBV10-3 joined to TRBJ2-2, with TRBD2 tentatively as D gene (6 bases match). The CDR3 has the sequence CAISTSSGELFF. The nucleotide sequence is TGTGCCATCAGCACTAGCTCCGGGGAGCTGTTTTTT.